The next 10 T cell receptor beta chains were all read from a single sample in a study of blood T cell repertoires in COVID-19 (dated by TCRdb to 2018 to 2021). The library was generated by the immunoSEQ multiplex PCR assay. This immuneACCESS table, as held by TCRdb, lists in-frame sequences with V and J called but not all clones. Of the missing ones, under half trace to an unresolved V gene in checked studies; the others have no known cause. The sample records 62,000 or so clones, 75% to 90% of which are singletons. The ten top clones hold 7% to 10% of the sample. Sequenced input: peripheral blood. These receptors all come from a middle-aged man with active COVID-19.

The chain is built from TRBV2 and TRBJ2-3; the D is unclear. Germline-derived CDR1 and CDR2 are SNHLY and FYNNEI. The CDR3 is 12 amino acids. The V and J ends lost 4 bases and 5 bases respectively, with 7 bases between them. CDR3 loop: CASSARGDTQYF. DNA for the CDR3: TGTGCCAGCAGTGCGAGAGGAGATACGCAGTATTTT.

The chain uses TRBV18 and TRBJ2-2; D is perhaps TRBD1 (6 bases). This CDR3 comprises 14 residues. Germline V gene sequence: CDR1 KGHSH, CDR2 LQKENI. Trimming pared 3 bases from V and 1 base from J, leaving 6 bases between. The CDR3: CASSPGQNTGELFF. CDR3 coding DNA: TGTGCCAGCTCACCGGGACAGAACACCGGGGAGCTGTTTTTT. The full variable domain, completed using reference TRBV18 and TRBJ2-2, is NAGVMQNPRHLVRRRGQEARLRCSPMKGHSHVYWYRQLPEEGLKFMVYLQKENIIDESGMPKERFSAEFPKEGPSILRIQQVVRGDSAAYFCASSPGQNTGELFFGEGSRLTVL.

This rearrangement joins TRBV2 to TRBJ2-7, with D maybe TRBD2 (6 bases). Deletions cut 8 bases from V and 3 bases from J, with 8 bases between. The germline CDR1 and CDR2 sequences are SNHLY and FYNNEI. The CDR3 is made up of 11 amino acids. CDR3: CASRGNYEQYF. The CDR3 bases are TGTGCCAGCCGCGGGAACTACGAGCAGTACTTC. Full variable domain (remainder filled in from reference TRBV2 and TRBJ2-7): EPEVTQTPSHQVTQMGQEVILRCVPISNHLYFYWYRQILGQKVEFLVSFYNNEISEKSEIFDDQFSVERPDGSNFTLKIRSTKLEDSAMYFCASRGNYEQYFGPGTRLTVT.

This clone was observed a few times. The chain has TRBV19 and TRBJ1-2; 10 nucleotides agree with TRBD1. With 5 bases clipped from V and 2 bases from J, the junction kept 2 bases outside the gene matches. In germline, CDR1 is LNHDA, CDR2 SQIVND (reference sequence). The CDR3 runs to 14 residues. This CDR3 reads CASSLTGGNYGYTF. CDR3 coding DNA: TGTGCCAGTAGTCTGACAGGGGGCAACTATGGCTACACCTTC.

This rearrangement joins TRBV7-9 to TRBJ2-3, with 7 bases fitting TRBD2. In germline, CDR1 is SEHNR, CDR2 FQNEAQ (reference sequence). Trimming removed 0 bases from V and 5 bases from J; junction bases left unmatched: 8. The CDR3 runs 16 residues. This CDR3 is CASSLAMVAGKDTQYF. Written as DNA, the CDR3 is TGTGCCAGCAGCTTAGCGATGGTAGCGGGTAAAGATACGCAGTATTTT.

The chain couples TRBV7-2 to TRBJ1-1; D is perhaps TRBD1 (5 bases). V dropped 5 bases and J dropped 1 base, with 14 bases sitting between them. CDR3 length: 15 residues. The germline V gene has CDR1 SGHTA and CDR2 FQGNSA. CDR3 sequence (DNA): TGTGCCAGCAGCAGGCAGCCCGGGGGGAACACTGAAGCTTTCTTT. Protein: CASSRQPGGNTEAFF.

The chain links TRBV3-1 (or the pseudogene TRBV3-2) to TRBJ1-2; maybe TRBD1 (5 bases). The germline V gene has CDR1 LGHDT and CDR2 YNNKEL (reference sequence). The V end was cut by 3 bases, the J end by 4 bases, with 15 bases between. There are 15 residues in the CDR3. The CDR3 DNA reads as TGTGCCAGCAGCCACTTAGGCGGGGGTGGCTATGGCTACACCTTC. It is translated as CASSHLGGGGYGYTF.

V is TRBV7-9 and J is TRBJ2-2; no clear D. Looked up from germline, CDR1 is SEHNR and CDR2 is FQNEAQ (reference sequence). There are 14 residues in the CDR3. Trimming removed 6 bases from V and 3 bases from J, with 11 bases in between. CDR3 loop: CASSSVRDTGELFF. The CDR3 DNA reads as TGTGCCAGCAGTTCAGTTCGGGACACCGGGGAGCTGTTTTTT.

The V and J genes are TRBV30 and TRBJ1-2, with D maybe TRBD1 (6 bases). The CDR3 totals 14 residues. The V and J ends lost 2 bases and 8 bases respectively, with 18 bases between them. CDR1 and CDR2 from the germline V gene are GTSNPN and SVGIG (reference sequence). CDR3 bases: TGTGCCTGGAGTAGCGACTACAGGGTTGGGGGCTACACCTTC. As protein: CAWSSDYRVGGYTF.

V gene TRBV12-3 or TRBV12-4 combines with J gene TRBJ1-2; no clear D gene. The CDR3 runs to 12 residues. Trimming shortened V by 0 bases and J by 7 bases, and 6 bases separated the two germline ends. CDR3 residues: CASSLAASGYTF. The CDR3 DNA is TGTGCCAGCAGTTTAGCTGCGAGTGGCTACACCTTC.